One sample yielded the 26 T cell receptor beta chains listed below, sequenced in a study of blood T cells in healthy people across ages. Then a second PCR, running about 6 to 12 cycles, was carried out with a sample-barcoded 5' primer and a J-beta primer mix. TCRdb re-called the 5' RACE reads with MiXCR, one entry per CDR3 protein. This sample carries 1.5 million to 2 million distinct CDR3 sequences, about 32% of them seen once, and the ten largest clones take around 11%. The material sequenced was blood. The receptors here all came from a woman aged 25 to 39 in good health.

This clonotype was recorded a few times. The chain uses TRBV4-1 and TRBJ1-1; no definite D call. This CDR3 region has 14 residues. The germline V and J ends were trimmed by 4 bases and 5 bases, with 14 bases remaining between them. CDR1 is MGHRA and CDR2 is YSYEKL in the germline V gene. CDR3 residues: CASSPRSQRTEAFF. The CDR3 DNA sequence: TGCGCCAGCAGCCCAAGGTCCCAGAGGACTGAAGCTTTCTTT.

V usage is TRBV10-3 and J usage is TRBJ1-5; D is unclear. Germline-derived CDR1 and CDR2 are ENHRY and SYGVKD. The V and J ends lost 2 bases and 0 bases respectively, with 8 bases between them. CDR3 size: 15 residues. CDR3 amino acids: CAISEATDSNQPQHF. CDR3 DNA sequence: TGTGCCATCAGTGAGGCGACGGATAGCAATCAGCCCCAGCATTTT.

In its sample, this clonotype was seen a few times. The chain uses TRBV18 and TRBJ1-1, with D maybe TRBD1 (5 bases). The CDR3 has 14 amino acids. Deletions cut 1 base from V and 3 bases from J, with 9 bases between. Germline values: CDR1 KGHSH, CDR2 LQKENI. The CDR3 DNA sequence: TGTGCCAGCTCACCACAGGGAGGGGACACTGAAGCTTTCTTT. Protein product: CASSPQGGDTEAFF. The entire variable domain, with the rest obtained from reference TRBV18 and TRBJ1-1, is as follows: NAGVMQNPRHLVRRRGQEARLRCSPMKGHSHVYWYRQLPEEGLKFMVYLQKENIIDESGMPKERFSAEFPKEGPSILRIQQVVRGDSAAYFCASSPQGGDTEAFFGQGTRLTVV.

This clonotype was found a few times. V and J are TRBV10-3 and TRBJ2-7; D might be TRBD2 (5 bases). V lost 0 bases, J lost 6 bases, and 15 bases lay in between. Per germline, CDR1 ENHRY and CDR2 SYGVKD. This CDR3 region has 15 residues. The CDR3 nucleotides are TGTGCCATCAGTGAGTCAACCGGGAAGAAAGGCGAGCAGTACTTC. Protein: CAISESTGKKGEQYF.

This clonotype was seen at least ten times. The CDR3 protein is CASSSGRVYEQYF. The CDR3 nucleotides are TGTGCCAGCAGTTCCGGGAGAGTCTACGAGCAGTACTTC. The chain employs TRBV28 and TRBJ2-7; a weak D match, TRBD2 (6 bases). The V end was cut by 4 bases, the J end by 3 bases, with 10 bases between. The CDR3 totals 13 residues. Per germline, CDR1 MDHEN and CDR2 SYDVKM.

The chain has TRBV6-2 or TRBV6-3 and TRBJ2-1; 8 positions match TRBD2. J was trimmed by 7 bases and V by 2 bases; bases with no gene match: 7. Germline assignment: CDR1 MNHEY and CDR2 SVGEGT. CDR3 size: 15 residues. This CDR3 is CASSYRGGPRNEQFF. DNA for the CDR3: TGTGCCAGCAGTTACCGGGGGGGGCCTAGGAATGAGCAGTTCTTC.

This clonotype appeared many times. The genes are TRBV3-1 and TRBJ2-1, with a weak D call TRBD2 (5 bases). V lost 3 bases, J lost 0 bases, and 6 bases lay in between. The CDR3 is made up of 14 amino acids. The germline V gene has CDR1 LGHDT and CDR2 YNNKEL (reference sequence). The CDR3 here is CASSQGSSYNEQFF. The CDR3 nucleotides are TGTGCCAGCAGCCAGGGGAGCTCCTACAATGAGCAGTTCTTC.

This sequence joins TRBV30 and TRBJ2-1, with 8 nucleotides matching TRBD1. Trimming cost V 8 bases and J 7 bases; bases outside gene matches: 16. The CDR3 is 15 amino acids. Per germline, CDR1 GTSNPN and CDR2 SVGIG (reference sequence). The CDR3 sequence is CARTRIRDRRNEQFF. In DNA form, the CDR3 reads TGTGCCCGGACACGAATTCGGGACAGGCGAAATGAGCAGTTCTTC.

The CDR3 sequence: CSAPLARVWSYEQYF. The CDR3 region has the DNA TGCAGTGCCCCTCTAGCAAGGGTTTGGTCCTACGAGCAGTACTTC. The rearrangement links TRBV20-1 to TRBJ2-7, with D perhaps matching TRBD2 (5 bases). V shed 6 bases and J shed 1 base, with 19 bases lying between them. This CDR3 region has 15 residues. In germline, CDR1 is DFQATT, CDR2 SNEGSKA (reference sequence).

This chain joins TRBV28 and TRBJ2-5; 10 nucleotides line up with TRBD2. Germline V lookup: CDR1 MDHEN, CDR2 SYDVKM. Germline trimming cut 5 bases from V and 13 bases from J; bases unmatched to any gene: 10. The length of the CDR3 is 13 residues. The CDR3 region is CASSSGRASGWYF. In nucleotides, the CDR3 is TGTGCCAGCAGTAGCGGGAGGGCTAGTGGGTGGTACTTC.

The chain employs TRBV28 and TRBJ2-1, with D perhaps being TRBD1 or TRBD2 (5 bases each). This CDR3 contains 16 residues. Germline lookup yields CDR1 MDHEN and CDR2 SYDVKM. The V gene lost 5 bases and the J gene lost 6 bases, with 20 bases spanning the gap. The CDR3 DNA is TGTGCCAGCAGTCCCGATGTAGCCGGGGACCTCAATGAGCAGTTCTTC. Translation gives CASSPDVAGDLNEQFF.

V is TRBV20-1 and J is TRBJ1-1; no clear D gene. Germline V gene sequence: CDR1 DFQATT, CDR2 SNEGSKA (reference sequence). The CDR3 loop spans 17 amino acids. Between the trimmed V and J ends, which lost 0 bases and 3 bases, there was a span of 20 bases. Here the CDR3 reads CSARDSIRPSGDTEAFF. CDR3 DNA sequence: TGCAGTGCTAGAGATTCGATCCGTCCATCTGGGGACACTGAAGCTTTCTTT.

The V call is TRBV10-3, the J call TRBJ2-7; D is perhaps TRBD1 or TRBD2 (5 bases each). The germline gives CDR1 ENHRY, CDR2 SYGVKD. Trimming took off 5 bases at V and 0 bases at J, with 14 bases between the two ends. The CDR3 is 15 amino acids. The CDR3 coding sequence is TGTGCCATCAGTCTTAACCGGGGCAACTCCTACGAGCAGTACTTC. Its protein product is CAISLNRGNSYEQYF.

With regard to this clonotype: A read error may produce the germline difference seen at one junction end. The CDR3 DNA reads as TGTGCCAGCAGTCAAGGCCTGGGACTTGAAAAACTGTTTTTT. Translation: CASSQGLGLEKLFF. This rearrangement joins TRBV4-2 to TRBJ1-4, with D maybe TRBD1 (5 bases). The CDR3 extends over 14 amino acids. Germline values: CDR1 LGHNA, CDR2 YNFKEQ.

This clonotype was picked up a small number of times. The rearrangement joins TRBV7-9 to TRBJ2-7, with D possibly matching TRBD2 (6 bases). The CDR3 extends over 17 amino acids. Deletions cut 5 bases from V and 0 bases from J, with 20 bases between. Germline CDR1 reads SEHNR; CDR2 reads FQNEAQ (reference sequence). Here the CDR3 DNA reads TGTGCCAGCAGCGCTAGGCCCTTAGCGGATCCCTCCTACGAGCAGTACTTC. This gives the protein CASSARPLADPSYEQYF.

The chain carries TRBV6-1 and TRBJ1-2, with TRBD1 identical over 8 bases. The ends lost 2 bases at V and 5 bases at J; junction bases unmatched: 19. Germline V CDR1 and CDR2: MNHNS, SASEGT. The CDR3 has 19 residues. Here the CDR3 DNA reads TGTGCCAGCAGTGAACCCTGGACAGGGATAAGGGTAATGTTATATGGCTACACCTTC. It codes for CASSEPWTGIRVMLYGYTF.

The rearrangement joins TRBV3-1 to TRBJ2-7; D ambiguous. V lost 3 bases to trimming and J lost 3 bases, with 12 bases between them. CDR3 length: 14 amino acids. Looked up from germline, CDR1 is LGHDT and CDR2 is YNNKEL (reference sequence). CDR3 sequence reads: CASSHRTVIYEQYF. CDR3 coding DNA: TGTGCCAGCAGCCACCGGACCGTCATCTACGAGCAGTACTTC.

The genes are TRBV12-3 or TRBV12-4 and TRBJ2-1; no clear D gene. The CDR3 contains 11 residues. The V end was cut by 6 bases, the J end by 9 bases, with 9 bases between. The DNA of the CDR3 is TGTGCCAGCAGCGAGTACGCTGAGCAGTTCTTC. Amino acids: CASSEYAEQFF.

The chain uses TRBV7-9 and TRBJ2-3; no clear D. V lost 5 bases to trimming and J lost 4 bases, with 7 bases between them. This CDR3 has 12 residues. Germline lookup yields CDR1 SEHNR and CDR2 FQNEAQ (reference sequence). CDR3 in DNA: TGTGCCAGCAGCAAATATCCAGATACGCAGTATTTT. Protein sequence: CASSKYPDTQYF.

This clonotype was seen a few times. The V and J genes are TRBV7-2 and TRBJ2-1, with 9 bases that match TRBD1. The CDR3 runs 18 residues. CDR1 is SGHTA and CDR2 is FQGNSA in the germline V gene. J gave up 0 bases and V 3 bases, and 9 bases lay outside the gene matches. The CDR3 DNA follows: TGTGCCAGCAGCTTCCGCAGGACAGGGGAATACTCCTACAATGAGCAGTTCTTC. Its protein is CASSFRRTGEYSYNEQFF.

The rearrangement uses TRBV20-1 and TRBJ1-2, with D unresolved. Germline CDR1 DFQATT, CDR2 SNEGSKA (reference sequence). The CDR3 contains 15 residues. With 3 bases removed from V and 4 bases from J, the gap between germline ends came to 18 bases. CDR3 bases: TGCAGTGCTAGCCCAAGGCCCGAGATAGGCTATGGCTACACCTTC. It specifies CSASPRPEIGYGYTF.

This clonotype turned up a few times. V usage is TRBV20-1 and J usage is TRBJ2-5, with TRBD2 matching over 7 bases. V dropped 6 bases and J dropped 2; count of bases not matched to a gene: 12. The CDR3 sequence is 15 residues long. Germline V gene lookup returns CDR1 DFQATT and CDR2 SNEGSKA (reference sequence). CDR3 nucleotides: TGCAGTGCCGACGGGGCTAGCGGCTTTCAAGAGACCCAGTACTTC. It encodes CSADGASGFQETQYF.

This clonotype was observed a few times. V usage is TRBV3-1 and J usage is TRBJ2-1; TRBD2 aligns across 11 bases. CDR1 is LGHDT, CDR2 YNNKEL, per germline (reference sequence). The length of the CDR3 is 15 residues. Trimming at V came to 5 bases and at J to 9 bases, leaving 9 bases not matched to a gene. The CDR3 spells CASSTSGSLWREQFF. As DNA, the CDR3 is TGTGCCAGCAGCACTAGCGGGAGTTTGTGGCGTGAGCAGTTCTTC.

Details on this clonotype: At one boundary the junction diverges from the germline segment, which might be a read error. The J gene is TRBJ2-1, the V gene TRBV9; 8 bases map to TRBD2. The CDR3 consists of 16 residues. The germline CDR1 and CDR2 sequences are SGDLS and YYNGEE. The CDR3 bases are TGTGCCAGCAACGTAGGACTAGCAGGCTCCTACAATGAGCAGTTCTTC. Protein: CASNVGLAGSYNEQFF.

The rearrangement uses TRBV7-9 and TRBJ1-2; tentatively, D is TRBD1 (5 bases). CDR3 size: 15 residues. V dropped 8 bases and J dropped 5 bases, with 21 bases sitting between them. The V gene's germline CDR1 is SEHNR and CDR2 FQNEAQ (reference sequence). DNA of the CDR3: TGTGCCAGCGCCGTTCAGGGCGGAGCCCCTTATGGCTACACCTTC. Amino acids: CASAVQGGAPYGYTF. Drawing the rest from reference TRBV7-9 and TRBJ1-2, the complete variable domain is DTGVSQNPRHKITKRGQNVTFRCDPISEHNRLYWYRQTLGQGPEFLTYFQNEAQLEKSRLLSDRFSAERPKGSFSTLEIQRTEQGDSAMYLCASAVQGGAPYGYTFGSGTRLTVV.

V is TRBV2 and J is TRBJ2-5, with D maybe TRBD2 (5 bases). Germline V gene data show CDR1 as SNHLY and CDR2 as FYNNEI. This CDR3 is 15 amino acids long. Trimming took off 1 base at V and 5 bases at J, with 14 bases between the two ends. This CDR3 reads CASSEENWTEETQYF. The CDR3 region has the DNA TGTGCCAGCAGTGAAGAGAATTGGACTGAGGAGACCCAGTACTTC.